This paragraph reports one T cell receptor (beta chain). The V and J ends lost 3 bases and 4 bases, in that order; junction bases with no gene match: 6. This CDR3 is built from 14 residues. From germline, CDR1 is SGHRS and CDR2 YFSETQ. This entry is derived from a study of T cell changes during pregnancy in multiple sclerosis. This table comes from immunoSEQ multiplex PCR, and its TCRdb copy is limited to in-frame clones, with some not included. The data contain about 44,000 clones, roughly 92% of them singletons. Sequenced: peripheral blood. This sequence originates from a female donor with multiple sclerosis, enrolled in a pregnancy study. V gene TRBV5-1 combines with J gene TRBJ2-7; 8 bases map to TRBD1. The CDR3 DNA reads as TGCGCCAGCAGCTCCAGACGGACAGGGTACGAGCAGTACTTC. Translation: CASSSRRTGYEQYF.